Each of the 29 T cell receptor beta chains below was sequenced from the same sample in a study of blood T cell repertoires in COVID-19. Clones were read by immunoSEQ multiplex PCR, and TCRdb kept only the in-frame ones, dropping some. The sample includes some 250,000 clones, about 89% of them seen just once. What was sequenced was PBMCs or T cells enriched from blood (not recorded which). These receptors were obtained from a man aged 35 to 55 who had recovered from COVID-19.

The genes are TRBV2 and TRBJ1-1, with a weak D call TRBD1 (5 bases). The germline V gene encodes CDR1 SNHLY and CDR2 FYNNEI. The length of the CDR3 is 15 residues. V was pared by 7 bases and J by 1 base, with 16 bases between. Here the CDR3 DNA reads TGTGCCAGCATGAAGGGGAGGGGCGGGAACACTGAAGCTTTCTTT. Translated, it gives CASMKGRGGNTEAFF.

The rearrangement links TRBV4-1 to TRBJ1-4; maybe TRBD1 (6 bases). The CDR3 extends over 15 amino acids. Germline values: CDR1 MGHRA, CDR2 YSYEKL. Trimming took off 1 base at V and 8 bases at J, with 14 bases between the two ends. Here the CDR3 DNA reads TGCGCCAGCAGCCAAGGCAACAGGGTGGGAGAAAAACTGTTTTTT. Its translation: CASSQGNRVGEKLFF.

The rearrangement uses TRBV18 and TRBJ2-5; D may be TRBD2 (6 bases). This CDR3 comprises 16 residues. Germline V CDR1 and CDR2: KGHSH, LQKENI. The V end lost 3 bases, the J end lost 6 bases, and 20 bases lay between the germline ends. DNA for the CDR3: TGTGCCAGCTCACCCCCGACTAGTGAGGGAAGAAAGACCCAGTACTTC. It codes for CASSPPTSEGRKTQYF.

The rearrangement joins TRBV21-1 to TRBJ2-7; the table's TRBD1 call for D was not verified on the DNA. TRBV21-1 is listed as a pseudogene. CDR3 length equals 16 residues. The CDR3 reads CASSKVPGTGHYEQYF. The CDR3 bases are TGTGCCAGCAGCAAAGTGCCCGGGACAGGACACTACGAGCAGTACTTC.

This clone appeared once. CDR3 nucleotides: TGTGCCAGCAGTCACCGGGACAGGGTTTCTCAAGCTTTCTTT. Protein: CASSHRDRVSQAFF. The genes are TRBV6-5 and TRBJ1-1, with 9 bases that match TRBD1. V lost 5 bases, J lost 9 bases, and 10 bases stayed unmatched. The CDR3 sequence is 14 residues long. The germline gives CDR1 MNHEY, CDR2 SVGAGI.

This CDR3 is CASSQVGPGSGNTIYF. Written as DNA, the CDR3 is TGTGCCAGCAGCCAAGTAGGTCCGGGCTCTGGAAACACCATATATTTT. This sequence joins TRBV3-1 (or the pseudogene TRBV3-2) and TRBJ1-3; D unclear. V lost 1 base, J lost 0 bases, and 10 bases lay in between. This CDR3 comprises 16 residues. CDR1 is LGHDT and CDR2 is YNNKEL in the germline V gene (reference sequence).

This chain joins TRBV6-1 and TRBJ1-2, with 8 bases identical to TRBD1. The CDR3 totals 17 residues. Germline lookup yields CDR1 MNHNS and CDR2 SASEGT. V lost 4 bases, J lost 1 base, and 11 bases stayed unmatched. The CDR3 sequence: CASSGRDRPNYNYGYTF. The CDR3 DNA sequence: TGTGCCAGCAGTGGACGGGACAGGCCAAATTATAACTATGGCTACACCTTC.

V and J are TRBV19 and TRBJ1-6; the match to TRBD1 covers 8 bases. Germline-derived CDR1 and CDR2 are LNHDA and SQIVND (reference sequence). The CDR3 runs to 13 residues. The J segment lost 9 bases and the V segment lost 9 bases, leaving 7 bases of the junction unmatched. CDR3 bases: TGTGCCAGCGGACAGGGTACGTCTTCACCCCTCCACTTT. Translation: CASGQGTSSPLHF.

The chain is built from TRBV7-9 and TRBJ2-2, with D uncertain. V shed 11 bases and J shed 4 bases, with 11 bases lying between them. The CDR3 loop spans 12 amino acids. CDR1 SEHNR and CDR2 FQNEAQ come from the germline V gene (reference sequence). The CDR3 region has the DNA TGTGCCCCAAGCCGCCCCACCGGGGAGCTGTTTTTT. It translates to CAPSRPTGELFF.

The CDR3 DNA sequence: TGTGCCAGCTCATCAGGGGCAGGGAAAGAGACCCAGTACTTC. Its protein product is CASSSGAGKETQYF. The genes are TRBV18 and TRBJ2-5, with D maybe TRBD1 (6 bases). Germline V gives CDR1 KGHSH, CDR2 LQKENI. The CDR3 has 14 amino acids. Trimming pared 5 bases from V and 3 bases from J, leaving 13 bases between.

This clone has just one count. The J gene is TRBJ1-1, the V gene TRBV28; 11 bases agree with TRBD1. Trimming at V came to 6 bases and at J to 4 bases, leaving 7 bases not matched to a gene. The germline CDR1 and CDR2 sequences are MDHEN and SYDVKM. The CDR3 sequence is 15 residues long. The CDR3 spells CASSHPGTGGTEAFF. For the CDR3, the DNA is TGTGCCAGCAGCCACCCCGGGACAGGGGGCACTGAAGCTTTCTTT.

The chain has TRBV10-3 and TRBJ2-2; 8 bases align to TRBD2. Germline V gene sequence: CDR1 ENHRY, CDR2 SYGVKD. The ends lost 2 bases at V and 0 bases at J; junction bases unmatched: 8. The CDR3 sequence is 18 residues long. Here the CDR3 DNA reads TGTGCCATCAGTGAGGACCCGGGGGGGATTTCGAACACCGGGGAGCTGTTTTTT. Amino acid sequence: CAISEDPGGISNTGELFF.

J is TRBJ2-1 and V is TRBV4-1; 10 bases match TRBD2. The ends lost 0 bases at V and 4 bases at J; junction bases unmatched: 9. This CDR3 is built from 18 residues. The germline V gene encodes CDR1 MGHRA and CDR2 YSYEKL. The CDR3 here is CASSQETSLAGPYNEQFF. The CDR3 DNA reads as TGCGCCAGCAGCCAAGAAACCTCACTAGCGGGACCTTACAATGAGCAGTTCTTC.

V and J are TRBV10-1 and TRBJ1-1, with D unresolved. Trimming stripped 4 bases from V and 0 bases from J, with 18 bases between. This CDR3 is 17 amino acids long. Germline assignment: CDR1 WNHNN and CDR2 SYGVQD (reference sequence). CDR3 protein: CASSATGFGELNTEAFF. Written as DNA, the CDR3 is TGCGCCAGCAGTGCCACCGGCTTCGGGGAACTGAACACTGAAGCTTTCTTT.

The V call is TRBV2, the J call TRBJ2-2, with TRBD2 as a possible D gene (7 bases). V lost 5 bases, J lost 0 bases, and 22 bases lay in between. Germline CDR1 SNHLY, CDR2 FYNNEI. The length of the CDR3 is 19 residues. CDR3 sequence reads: CASSRRGGEYTTNTGELFF. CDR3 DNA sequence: TGTGCCAGCAGTAGGAGGGGGGGCGAATACACTACGAACACCGGGGAGCTGTTTTTT.

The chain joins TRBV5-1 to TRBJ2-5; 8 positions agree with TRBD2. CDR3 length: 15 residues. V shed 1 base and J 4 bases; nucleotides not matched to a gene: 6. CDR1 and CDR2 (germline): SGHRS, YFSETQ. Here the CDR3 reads CASSLWGLGGETQYF. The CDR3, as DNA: TGCGCCAGCAGCTTGTGGGGACTAGGAGGAGAGACCCAGTACTTC.

In DNA form, the CDR3 reads TGTGCCAGCGGCGGGGGGTTTTATAGCAATCAGCCCCAGCATTTT. It codes for CASGGGFYSNQPQHF. The rearrangement joins TRBV6-5 to TRBJ1-5; maybe TRBD1 (5 bases). The CDR3 has 15 residues. V lost 8 bases to trimming and J lost 0 bases, with 14 bases between them. Germline assignment: CDR1 MNHEY and CDR2 SVGAGI.

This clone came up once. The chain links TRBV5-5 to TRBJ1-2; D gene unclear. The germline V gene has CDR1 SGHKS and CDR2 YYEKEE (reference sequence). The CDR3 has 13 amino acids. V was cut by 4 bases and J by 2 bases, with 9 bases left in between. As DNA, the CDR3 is TGTGCCAGCAGCACGGGTGGCAACTATGGCTACACCTTC. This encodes CASSTGGNYGYTF. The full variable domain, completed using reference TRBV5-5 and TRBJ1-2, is DAGVTQSPTHLIKTRGQQVTLRCSPISGHKSVSWYQQVLGQGPQFIFQYYEKEERGRGNFPDRFSARQFPNYSSELNVNALLLGDSALYLCASSTGGNYGYTFGSGTRLTVV.

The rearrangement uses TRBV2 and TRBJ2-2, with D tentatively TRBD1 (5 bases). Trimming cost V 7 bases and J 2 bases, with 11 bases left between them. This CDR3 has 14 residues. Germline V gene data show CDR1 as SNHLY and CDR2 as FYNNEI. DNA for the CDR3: TGTGCCAGCATCTCAGACAGAAACACCGGGGAGCTGTTTTTT. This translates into CASISDRNTGELFF.

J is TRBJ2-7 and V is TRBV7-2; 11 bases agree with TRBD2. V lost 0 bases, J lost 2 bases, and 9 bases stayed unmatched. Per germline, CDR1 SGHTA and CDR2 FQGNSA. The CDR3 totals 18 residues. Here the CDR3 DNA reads TGTGCCAGCAGCTTAGCGCCTAGCGGGAGGTCGACCCCCTACGAGCAGTACTTC. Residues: CASSLAPSGRSTPYEQYF.

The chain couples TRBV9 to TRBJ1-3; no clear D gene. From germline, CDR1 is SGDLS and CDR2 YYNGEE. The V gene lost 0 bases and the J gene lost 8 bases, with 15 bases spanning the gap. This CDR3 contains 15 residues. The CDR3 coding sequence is TGTGCCAGCAGCGTAGAAGTACGGGTTGAAGACACCATATATTTT. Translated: CASSVEVRVEDTIYF. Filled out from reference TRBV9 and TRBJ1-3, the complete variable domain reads DSGVTQTPKHLITATGQRVTLRCSPRSGDLSVYWYQQSLDQGLQFLIQYYNGEERAKGNILERFSAQQFPDLHSELNLSSLELGDSALYFCASSVEVRVEDTIYFGEGSWLTVV.

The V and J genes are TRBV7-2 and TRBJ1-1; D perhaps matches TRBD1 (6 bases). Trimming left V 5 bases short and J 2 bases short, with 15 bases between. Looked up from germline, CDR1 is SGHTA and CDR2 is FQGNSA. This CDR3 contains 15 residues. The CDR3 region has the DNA TGTGCCAGCAGCCCACCCACAGGGCTAAACACTGAAGCTTTCTTT. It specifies CASSPPTGLNTEAFF.

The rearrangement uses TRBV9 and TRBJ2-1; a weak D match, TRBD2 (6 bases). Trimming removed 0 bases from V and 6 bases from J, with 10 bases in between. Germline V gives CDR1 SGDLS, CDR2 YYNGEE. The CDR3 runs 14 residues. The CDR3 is CASSVALASNEQFF. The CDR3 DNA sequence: TGTGCCAGCAGCGTAGCGCTAGCGTCCAATGAGCAGTTCTTC.

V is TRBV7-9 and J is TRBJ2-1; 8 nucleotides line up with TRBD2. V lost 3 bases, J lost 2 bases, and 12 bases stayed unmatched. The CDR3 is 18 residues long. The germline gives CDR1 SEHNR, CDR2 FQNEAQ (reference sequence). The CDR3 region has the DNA TGTGCCAGCAGCTTGAGCCCCGCGGGAGGCCCCCCCTACAATGAGCAGTTCTTC. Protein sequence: CASSLSPAGGPPYNEQFF.

This CDR3 is CIGAGGWYEQYF. The CDR3 nucleotides are TGCATCGGGGCGGGAGGATGGTACGAGCAGTACTTC. V gene TRBV29-1 combines with J gene TRBJ2-7; 8 nucleotides line up with TRBD2. Germline V gives CDR1 SQVTM, CDR2 ANQGSEA. The CDR3 has 12 amino acids.

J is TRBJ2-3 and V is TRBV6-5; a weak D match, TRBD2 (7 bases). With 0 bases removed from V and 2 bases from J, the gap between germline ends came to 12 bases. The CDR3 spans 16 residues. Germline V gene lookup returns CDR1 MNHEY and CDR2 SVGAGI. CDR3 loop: CASSYSRRGLTDTQYF. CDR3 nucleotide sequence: TGTGCCAGCAGTTACTCGAGGCGGGGGCTCACAGATACGCAGTATTTT.

The CDR3 is CASSYLPVTYGYTF. As DNA, the CDR3 is TGTGCCAGCAGTTACCTGCCGGTAACCTATGGCTACACCTTC. The rearrangement uses TRBV27 and TRBJ1-2, with unresolved D. The V end lost 4 bases, the J end lost 4 bases, and 13 bases lay between the germline ends. CDR1 is MNHEY and CDR2 is SMNVEV in the germline V gene (reference sequence). CDR3 length: 14 residues.

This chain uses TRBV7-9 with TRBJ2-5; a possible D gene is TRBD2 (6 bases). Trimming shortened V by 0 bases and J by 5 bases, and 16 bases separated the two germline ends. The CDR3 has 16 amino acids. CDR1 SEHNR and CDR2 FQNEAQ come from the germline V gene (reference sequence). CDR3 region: CASSLAGTRRTETQYF. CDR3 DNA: TGTGCCAGCAGCTTAGCAGGGACTCGACGCACGGAGACCCAGTACTTC.

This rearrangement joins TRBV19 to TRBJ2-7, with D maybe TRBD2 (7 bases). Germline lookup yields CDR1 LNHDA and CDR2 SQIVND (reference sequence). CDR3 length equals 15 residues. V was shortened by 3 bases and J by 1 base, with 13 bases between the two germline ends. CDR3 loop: CASSIAGALSYEQYF. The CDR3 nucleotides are TGTGCCAGTAGTATCGCGGGGGCCCTGTCCTACGAGCAGTACTTC.